One and the same sample provided the 25 T cell receptor beta chains below, sequenced in a study of blood T cell repertoires in COVID-19. TCRdb keeps only in-frame clones here, not all; method: immunoSEQ multiplex PCR. The sample consists of some 240,000 clones, 80% to 95% of them appearing once. Sequencing was performed on peripheral blood. Every receptor here comes from a man in his sixties with COVID-19, enrolled during active disease.

Only one count was recorded for this clone. V is TRBV4-2 and J is TRBJ1-1; D gene uncertain. CDR3 length equals 17 residues. Per the germline V gene, CDR1 is LGHNA and CDR2 is YNFKEQ. V dropped 0 bases and J dropped 0 bases, with 14 bases sitting between them. The CDR3 DNA reads TGTGCCAGCAGCCAAGATGTCACAGACCGCTTGAACACTGAAGCTTTCTTT. Protein: CASSQDVTDRLNTEAFF.

The rearrangement links TRBV19 to TRBJ2-3; the match to TRBD2 covers 16 bases. CDR1 is LNHDA, CDR2 SQIVND, per germline (reference sequence). This CDR3 contains 19 residues. With V trimmed by 4 bases and J by 0 bases, 7 bases remained unmatched. The CDR3: CASSTSGTSGRVSTDTQYF. CDR3 in DNA: TGTGCCAGTAGTACTTCCGGGACTAGCGGGAGGGTTAGCACAGATACGCAGTATTTT.

This chain joins TRBV9 and TRBJ2-3; TRBD2 matches 12 bases. The CDR3 has 16 residues. Per the germline V gene, CDR1 is SGDLS and CDR2 is YYNGEE. Germline trimming cut 3 bases from V and 0 bases from J; bases unmatched to any gene: 2. CDR3 region: CASSGGTSGSTDTQYF. For the CDR3, the DNA is TGTGCCAGCAGCGGAGGGACTAGCGGGAGCACAGATACGCAGTATTTT. Drawing the rest from reference TRBV9 and TRBJ2-3, the complete variable domain is DSGVTQTPKHLITATGQRVTLRCSPRSGDLSVYWYQQSLDQGLQFLIQYYNGEERAKGNILERFSAQQFPDLHSELNLSSLELGDSALYFCASSGGTSGSTDTQYFGPGTRLTVL.

The genes are TRBV6-6 and TRBJ1-1; possible D gene TRBD1, 5 bases. Germline V gene lookup returns CDR1 MNHNY and CDR2 SVGAGI (reference sequence). The CDR3 contains 15 residues. The V gene lost 0 bases and the J gene lost 0 bases, with 8 bases spanning the gap. The CDR3: CASSYSSRVNTEAFF. CDR3 nucleotide sequence: TGTGCCAGCAGTTACTCGTCCAGGGTGAACACTGAAGCTTTCTTT.

This chain links TRBV6-5 with TRBJ1-2; 9 bases fit TRBD1. The V and J ends lost 7 bases and 7 bases, in that order; junction bases with no gene match: 13. CDR3 length: 15 residues. The V gene's germline CDR1 is MNHEY and CDR2 SVGAGI. CDR3 in DNA: TGTGCCAGCACCATCCACCCGGACAGGGGTCGTGGCTACACCTTC. It codes for CASTIHPDRGRGYTF.

The chain employs TRBV27 and TRBJ2-5; D is perhaps TRBD1 (7 bases). Germline V gene lookup returns CDR1 MNHEY and CDR2 SMNVEV (reference sequence). The CDR3 has 15 amino acids. With 3 bases removed from V and 4 bases from J, the gap between germline ends came to 15 bases. The CDR3 protein is CASSFGNRGGETQYF. The CDR3 bases are TGTGCCAGCAGTTTTGGGAACAGGGGAGGAGAGACCCAGTACTTC.

Turning to this clone: At one boundary the junction diverges from the germline segment, which might be a read error. The chain employs TRBV5-1 and TRBJ1-2; the match to TRBD1 covers 7 bases. Germline CDR1 reads SGHRS; CDR2 reads YFSETQ. The CDR3 totals 12 residues. CDR3 sequence: CSSSLGTDGRTF. The DNA of the CDR3 is TGCTCCAGCAGCTTGGGGACAGATGGCCGCACCTTC.

V gene TRBV7-9 combines with J gene TRBJ2-1; D is unresolved. The V end was cut by 5 bases, the J end by 8 bases, with 13 bases between. The germline V gene encodes CDR1 SEHNR and CDR2 FQNEAQ (reference sequence). The CDR3 loop spans 13 amino acids. CDR3 in DNA: TGTGCCAGCAGCACCCGCGCCACGGATGAGCAGTTCTTC. It translates to CASSTRATDEQFF.

V gene TRBV10-2 combines with J gene TRBJ1-2; D perhaps matches TRBD1 (5 bases). There are 15 residues in the CDR3. Trimming stripped 3 bases from V and 5 bases from J, with 16 bases between. The germline CDR1 and CDR2 sequences are WSHSY and SAAADI. CDR3 residues: CASSEESGRGYGYTF. The CDR3 bases are TGCGCCAGCAGTGAAGAGTCAGGAAGGGGTTATGGCTACACCTTC.

The genes are TRBV19 and TRBJ2-1; 12 bases align to TRBD2. The CDR3 contains 15 residues. V was clipped by 9 bases and J by 7 bases; unmatched bases: 10. Germline CDR1 is LNHDA and CDR2 is SQIVND (reference sequence). CDR3 loop: CASRLAGGQSNEQFF. As DNA, the CDR3 is TGTGCCAGCCGCCTAGCGGGGGGGCAGTCAAATGAGCAGTTCTTC. Combining the CDR3 with reference TRBV19 and TRBJ2-1 gives the whole variable domain DGGITQSPKYLFRKEGQNVTLSCEQNLNHDAMYWYRQDPGQGLRLIYYSQIVNDFQKGDIAEGYSVSREKKESFPLTVTSAQKNPTAFYLCASRLAGGQSNEQFFGPGTRLTVL.

The V call is TRBV7-9, the J call TRBJ2-5, with D possibly TRBD1 on 6 matching bases. V lost 5 bases and J 1 base, leaving 14 bases between the germline ends. This CDR3 spans 15 amino acids. Germline CDR1 SEHNR, CDR2 FQNEAQ (reference sequence). The CDR3 nucleotides are TGTGCCAGCAGCCTCGGACAGCCACGCCAAGAGACCCAGTACTTC. This sequence encodes CASSLGQPRQETQYF. The variable domain in full, completed from reference TRBV7-9 and TRBJ2-5, reads DTGVSQNPRHKITKRGQNVTFRCDPISEHNRLYWYRQTLGQGPEFLTYFQNEAQLEKSRLLSDRFSAERPKGSFSTLEIQRTEQGDSAMYLCASSLGQPRQETQYFGPGTRLLVL.

The V gene is TRBV12-3 or TRBV12-4, the J gene TRBJ1-1; D is possibly TRBD1 (5 bases). The CDR3 totals 12 residues. The V end lost 8 bases, the J end lost 2 bases, and 9 bases lay between the germline ends. The CDR3 loop is CASVGANTEAFF. DNA of the CDR3: TGTGCCAGCGTAGGGGCAAACACTGAAGCTTTCTTT.

The chain couples TRBV27 to TRBJ1-6; tentatively, D is TRBD1 (5 bases). Deletions cut 4 bases from V and 6 bases from J, with 13 bases between. Germline V gives CDR1 MNHEY, CDR2 SMNVEV (reference sequence). The CDR3 runs 15 residues. This CDR3 reads CASSSSTASNSPLHF. The CDR3 nucleotides read TGTGCCAGCAGTTCCTCGACAGCCTCTAATTCACCCCTCCACTTT.

The chain combines TRBV6-5 with TRBJ1-2; TRBD1 is a possible D gene (5 bases). CDR1 is MNHEY, CDR2 SVGAGI, per germline. V lost 11 bases and J 4 bases, leaving 17 bases between the germline ends. This CDR3 is built from 13 residues. The CDR3 is CAVYHRDFYGYTF. DNA of the CDR3: TGTGCCGTCTATCACCGGGACTTCTATGGCTACACCTTC.

V gene TRBV25-1 combines with J gene TRBJ1-2; possible D gene TRBD1, 5 bases. V was shortened by 4 bases and J by 4 bases, with 13 bases between the two germline ends. Germline CDR1 MGHDK, CDR2 SYGVNS. The CDR3 is 14 residues long. CDR3 amino acids: CASSAPGRGYGYTF. DNA for the CDR3: TGTGCCAGCAGTGCTCCGGGGAGGGGCTATGGCTACACCTTC.

V and J are TRBV21-1 and TRBJ2-7; the table's D call TRBD2 went unverified against the DNA. TRBV21-1 is assigned pseudogene status. The CDR3 is made up of 13 amino acids. The CDR3 DNA is TGTGCCAGCAGCCACCCGGTGATCCCCGAGCAGTACTTC. Translating gives CASSHPVIPEQYF.

CDR3 in amino acids: CASSLAGGPNEQFF. The CDR3 DNA sequence: TGTGCCAGCAGCTTAGCGGGGGGGCCCAATGAGCAGTTCTTC. The chain couples TRBV7-3 to TRBJ2-1; 9 bases are shared with TRBD2. The germline gives CDR1 SGHTA, CDR2 FQGTGA. V shed 2 bases, J shed 6 bases, and the junction held 2 bases outside the gene matches. The CDR3 is 14 residues long.

V is TRBV3-1 (or the pseudogene TRBV3-2) and J is TRBJ2-3; no reliable D call. The CDR3 contains 13 residues. V was clipped by 0 bases and J by 5 bases, with 6 bases between them. CDR1 and CDR2 from the germline V gene are LGHDT and YNNKEL (reference sequence). For the CDR3, the DNA is TGTGCCAGCAGCCAAGATGCGCGAGATACGCAGTATTTT. It translates to CASSQDARDTQYF.

J is TRBJ2-3 and V is TRBV19; 10 bases align to TRBD1. From germline, CDR1 is LNHDA and CDR2 SQIVND (reference sequence). The junction had 7 bases not matched to a gene; V was cut back by 5 bases and J by 2 bases. CDR3 length equals 16 residues. The CDR3 region is CASSGGGQGFTDTQYF. CDR3 bases: TGTGCCAGTAGTGGTGGGGGACAGGGGTTCACAGATACGCAGTATTTT.

J is TRBJ2-5 and V is TRBV7-2; D is unclear. The CDR3 is 13 amino acids. V was cut by 3 bases and J by 5 bases, with 10 bases left in between. Germline CDR1 and CDR2: SGHTA and FQGNSA. The CDR3 nucleotides read TGTGCCAGCAGCTTCGGCCCCGGGGAGACCCAGTACTTC. Translating gives CASSFGPGETQYF.

V usage is TRBV29-1 and J usage is TRBJ2-7, with TRBD1 matching 7 bases. Germline V gives CDR1 SQVTM, CDR2 ANQGSEA. CDR3 length equals 13 residues. Trimming removed 2 bases from V and 3 bases from J; junction bases left unmatched: 4. CDR3 DNA sequence: TGCAGCGTTGAAACAGGGGATAACTACGAGCAGTACTTC. Protein sequence: CSVETGDNYEQYF.

This chain uses TRBV2 with TRBJ2-1; 7 positions agree with TRBD2. There are 16 residues in the CDR3. CDR1 is SNHLY, CDR2 FYNNEI, per germline. V was clipped by 4 bases and J by 2 bases; unmatched bases: 8. This CDR3 is CASSGPSGTTYNEQFF. The CDR3 DNA reads TGTGCCAGCAGTGGTCCCAGCGGGACTACCTACAATGAGCAGTTCTTC.

The chain joins TRBV12-3 or TRBV12-4 to TRBJ2-2; D gene uncertain. There are 12 residues in the CDR3. Trimming cost V 3 bases and J 6 bases, with 5 bases left between them. The CDR3 loop reads CASSFLSGELFF. The CDR3 DNA follows: TGTGCCAGCAGTTTCTTATCCGGGGAGCTGTTTTTT.

V gene TRBV4-1 combines with J gene TRBJ1-1, with a tentative D call TRBD1 (5 bases). Trimming shortened V by 0 bases and J by 5 bases, and 13 bases separated the two germline ends. CDR3 length: 15 amino acids. Germline V gives CDR1 MGHRA, CDR2 YSYEKL. The CDR3 region is CASSQDPAGKTEAFF. For the CDR3, the DNA is TGCGCCAGCAGCCAAGATCCGGCAGGGAAGACTGAAGCTTTCTTT.

This chain connects TRBV2 to TRBJ1-6, with TRBD1 as a possible D gene (6 bases). V lost 7 bases and J lost 9, with 28 bases in between. CDR1 SNHLY and CDR2 FYNNEI come from the germline V gene. This CDR3 comprises 18 residues. CDR3 nucleotide sequence: TGTGCCAGCACTCCCGGGACAAGGGGCAGAGGGATAAGTTCACCCCTCCACTTT. Residues: CASTPGTRGRGISSPLHF.